One and the same sample provided the 3 T cell receptor beta chains below, sequenced in a study of T cell repertoires in cytomegalovirus infection. MiXCR was run by TCRdb on the reads, yielding one entry per CDR3 protein. The repertoire holds about 490,000 distinct CDR3 sequences, around 11% seen once, with roughly 10% in the top ten. Sequencing was carried out using PBMCs. The receptors derive from a human donor in good health (CMV status not recorded). Some clones in this sample may be carry-over from other donors' samples.

This clonotype has ten or more counts. This chain uses TRBV7-8 with TRBJ2-3; TRBD1 matches at 7 bases. V lost 5 bases and J lost 4; bases outside the gene matches: 3. Germline V lookup: CDR1 SGHVS, CDR2 FQNEAQ. This CDR3 contains 13 residues. The CDR3 spells CASSRQGADTQYF. Written as DNA, the CDR3 is TGTGCCAGCAGCAGACAGGGCGCAGATACGCAGTATTTT.

A note on this clonotype: Since a much larger clone is just one base distant, this may be a read error. The rearrangement joins TRBV20-1 to TRBJ1-2, with D tentatively TRBD1 (5 bases). CDR1 is DFQATT and CDR2 is SNEGSKA in the germline V gene (reference sequence). This CDR3 contains 18 residues. CDR3 sequence: CSARALAARGESNYSYTF. In DNA, the CDR3 is TGCAGTGCTAGAGCTTTGGCCGCTCGAGGGGAGTCGAACTATAGCTACACCTTC.

This clonotype was recorded at least ten times. The chain joins TRBV28 to TRBJ2-4, with 8 bases aligning to TRBD1. The CDR3 consists of 14 residues. V shed 7 bases, J shed 6 bases, and the junction held 8 bases outside the gene matches. Germline V lookup: CDR1 MDHEN, CDR2 SYDVKM. CDR3 sequence reads: CASNVRQGINIQYF. CDR3 in DNA: TGTGCCAGCAATGTAAGACAGGGGATAAACATTCAGTACTTC.